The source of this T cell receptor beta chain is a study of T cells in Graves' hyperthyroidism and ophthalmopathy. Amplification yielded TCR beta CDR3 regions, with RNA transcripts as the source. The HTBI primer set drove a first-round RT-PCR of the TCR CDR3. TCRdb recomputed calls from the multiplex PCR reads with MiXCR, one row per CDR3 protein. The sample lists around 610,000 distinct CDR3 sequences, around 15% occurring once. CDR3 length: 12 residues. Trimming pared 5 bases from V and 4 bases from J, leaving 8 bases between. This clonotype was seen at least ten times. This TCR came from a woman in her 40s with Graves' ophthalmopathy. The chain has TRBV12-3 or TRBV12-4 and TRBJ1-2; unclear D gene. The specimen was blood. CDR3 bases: TGTGCCAGCAGTCAAAACAGCTATGGCTACACCTTC. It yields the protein CASSQNSYGYTF.